The 21 T cell receptor beta chains given below trace back to one sample, sequenced in a study of control samples from healthy donors and cancer patients. Sequenced by immunoSEQ multiplex PCR; TCRdb stores in-frame clones only, minus some. The sample lists 20,000 to 30,000 clones, 85% occurring once. Sequencing was performed on PBMCs. The origin of the receptors is an older woman with head and neck cancer.

The chain employs TRBV7-9 and TRBJ2-1; tentative D call: TRBD1 (6 bases). The length of the CDR3 is 13 residues. V dropped 5 bases and J dropped 6 bases, with 11 bases sitting between them. CDR1 is SEHNR and CDR2 is FQNEAQ in the germline V gene (reference sequence). The DNA of the CDR3 is TGTGCCAGCAGCCCCTCAGGGGCCAATGAGCAGTTCTTC. Its protein product is CASSPSGANEQFF.

This clone came up once. The chain is built from TRBV7-9 and TRBJ1-1; 8 nucleotides match TRBD1. In germline, CDR1 is SEHNR, CDR2 FQNEAQ (reference sequence). After removal of 1 base from V and 4 bases from J, the junction contained 11 bases not matched to a gene. This CDR3 spans 17 amino acids. This CDR3 reads CASSLGGGTGWSTEAFF. The CDR3 coding sequence is TGTGCCAGCAGCTTAGGAGGCGGGACAGGATGGAGCACTGAAGCTTTCTTT.

This chain uses TRBV7-3 with TRBJ2-1; 9 bases are shared with TRBD1. The germline gives CDR1 SGHTA, CDR2 FQGTGA. The V segment lost 3 bases and the J segment 4 bases; nucleotides outside the gene matches: 7. The CDR3 spans 16 residues. The CDR3 spells CASSLDGTGPYNEQFF. The CDR3, as DNA: TGTGCCAGCAGCTTGGACGGGACAGGGCCTTACAATGAGCAGTTCTTC.

V and J are TRBV5-1 and TRBJ1-5, with D unresolved. Germline CDR1 SGHRS, CDR2 YFSETQ. Deletions cut 5 bases from V and 2 bases from J, with 11 bases between. The CDR3 totals 14 residues. The CDR3 here is CASSPDGRNQPQHF. The DNA for the CDR3 is TGCGCCAGCAGTCCGGACGGCCGCAATCAGCCCCAGCATTTT.

The rearrangement joins TRBV18 to TRBJ2-1; tentatively, D is TRBD2 (5 bases). This CDR3 is built from 12 residues. Germline V gene data show CDR1 as KGHSH and CDR2 as LQKENI. V gave up 3 bases and J gave up 8 bases, with 8 bases separating them. The CDR3 loop is CASSPWTYEQFF. The CDR3 bases are TGTGCCAGCTCACCCTGGACTTATGAGCAGTTCTTC.

This sequence joins TRBV5-4 and TRBJ2-5; D gene uncertain. The length of the CDR3 is 12 residues. Germline V gene sequence: CDR1 SGHNT, CDR2 YYREEE (reference sequence). Trimming cost V 1 base and J 5 bases, with 6 bases left between them. The CDR3 DNA sequence: TGTGCCAGCAGCTTGCCTCGGGAGACCCAGTACTTC. Translated: CASSLPRETQYF.

On this clone itself: One junction end disagrees with the germline gene, perhaps due to a read error. J is TRBJ2-2 and V is TRBV9, with a weak D call TRBD2 (6 bases). This CDR3 is built from 20 residues. Per germline, CDR1 SGDLS and CDR2 YYNGEE. CDR3 in amino acids: CASSVGAKRASLANTGELFF. The DNA for the CDR3 is TGTGCCAGCAGCGTAGGGGCAAAGAGGGCCTCCCTAGCGAATACCGGGGAGCTGTTTTTT.

The V and J genes are TRBV6-1 and TRBJ1-4, with D unresolved. Germline loops: CDR1 MNHNS, CDR2 SASEGT. The ends were cut back, 1 base at V and 7 bases at J, with 16 bases in the middle. The CDR3 contains 16 residues. The CDR3 loop reads CASSEVPSVTIEKLFF. In DNA, the CDR3 is TGTGCCAGCAGTGAAGTTCCATCGGTGACGATTGAAAAACTGTTTTTT.

The chain has TRBV2 and TRBJ1-6; TRBD1 agrees at 7 bases. Germline CDR1 is SNHLY and CDR2 is FYNNEI. The length of the CDR3 is 14 residues. Unmatched junction bases numbered 6, after V lost 4 bases and J lost 9 bases. CDR3 bases: TGTGCCAGCAGTGGCGGGACAGTCCGTTCACCCCTCCACTTT. Translation: CASSGGTVRSPLHF.

The chain combines TRBV5-1 with TRBJ2-7; TRBD2 matches at 7 bases. The germline V gene has CDR1 SGHRS and CDR2 YFSETQ. This CDR3 contains 14 residues. The J segment lost 2 bases and the V segment lost 1 base, leaving 3 bases of the junction unmatched. The CDR3 coding sequence is TGCGCCAGCAGCTTGTCCGGGGGGACCTACGAGCAGTACTTC. Translation gives CASSLSGGTYEQYF.

The V call is TRBV19, the J call TRBJ1-5; D possibly corresponds to TRBD1 (6 bases). The CDR3 is 14 amino acids. Per the germline V gene, CDR1 is LNHDA and CDR2 is SQIVND (reference sequence). V was trimmed by 7 bases and J by 3 bases, leaving 13 bases between them. This CDR3 reads CASTPQGNNQPQHF. CDR3 DNA: TGTGCCAGTACCCCACAGGGTAACAATCAGCCCCAGCATTTT. Drawing the rest from reference TRBV19 and TRBJ1-5, the complete variable domain is DGGITQSPKYLFRKEGQNVTLSCEQNLNHDAMYWYRQDPGQGLRLIYYSQIVNDFQKGDIAEGYSVSREKKESFPLTVTSAQKNPTAFYLCASTPQGNNQPQHFGDGTRLSIL.

The chain has TRBV19 and TRBJ1-5, with D unresolved. Germline V lookup: CDR1 LNHDA, CDR2 SQIVND (reference sequence). V lost 3 bases to trimming and J lost 3 bases, with 12 bases between them. This CDR3 has 15 residues. The CDR3: CASSMVQTYNQPQHF. CDR3 coding DNA: TGTGCCAGTAGTATGGTACAGACTTACAATCAGCCCCAGCATTTT.

This chain joins TRBV7-2 and TRBJ2-3, with 7 bases fitting TRBD2. Germline V gives CDR1 SGHTA, CDR2 FQGNSA. V lost 5 bases, J lost 2 bases, and 13 bases stayed unmatched. The CDR3 spans 17 residues. CDR3 nucleotide sequence: TGTGCCAGCAGCACCCCAGCGGCGGGAGTCCACACAGATACGCAGTATTTT. Translation gives CASSTPAAGVHTDTQYF.

This clone occurred a few times. This chain connects TRBV4-3 to TRBJ2-6; TRBD1 matches 12 bases. CDR1 and CDR2 (germline): LGHNA, YSLEER. V dropped 0 bases and J dropped 4; count of bases not matched to a gene: 10. The CDR3 runs to 20 residues. The CDR3 DNA is TGCGCCAGCAGCCAAGAGACGCCGGGACAGGGGGCGAGGGGGGCCAACGTCCTGACTTTC. Amino acids: CASSQETPGQGARGANVLTF.

This clone was detected a few times. The chain joins TRBV15 to TRBJ2-3; D remains unclear. Trimming cost V 3 bases and J 4 bases, with 14 bases left between them. This CDR3 has 15 residues. Germline CDR1 reads LNHNV; CDR2 reads YYDKDF (reference sequence). The CDR3 bases are TGTGCCACCAGCAGGTTACGAAGAACTTCAGATACGCAGTATTTT. Protein: CATSRLRRTSDTQYF.

J is TRBJ1-4 and V is TRBV21-1; TRBD1 is the table's D call, not checked against the DNA. TRBV21-1 is shown as a pseudogene. The CDR3 consists of 14 residues. The CDR3 bases are TGTGCCAGCAGCACCGGACAGGGGACGGGAAAAACTGTTTTT. As protein: CASSTGQGTGKTVF.

The gene calls are TRBV6-5 and TRBJ1-1, with a possible D match to TRBD1 (5 bases). The CDR3 totals 15 residues. V was pared by 7 bases and J by 1 base, with 16 bases between. Germline CDR1 MNHEY, CDR2 SVGAGI. CDR3 amino acids: CASKISGRWNTEAFF. CDR3 bases: TGTGCCAGCAAAATCTCAGGGAGATGGAACACTGAAGCTTTCTTT.

The chain is built from TRBV6-5 and TRBJ2-2; D gene uncertain. Looked up from germline, CDR1 is MNHEY and CDR2 is SVGAGI. V lost 5 bases and J lost 0, with 10 bases in between. This CDR3 is built from 15 residues. The CDR3 DNA is TGTGCCAGCAGTAAGACACGCGCGAACACCGGGGAGCTGTTTTTT. Protein product: CASSKTRANTGELFF.

This clone appeared once. At one end the junction does not follow the germline gene, possibly because of a read error. The chain carries TRBV18 and TRBJ1-3, with no clear D. The length of the CDR3 is 14 residues. The V gene's germline CDR1 is KGHSH and CDR2 LQKENI. CDR3 nucleotides: TGTGCCGGCTCACCACAGTCGGACGGAAACACCATATATTTT. Protein product: CAGSPQSDGNTIYF.

The genes are TRBV30 and TRBJ2-1, with 12 bases identical to TRBD2. This CDR3 has 17 residues. Trimming removed 2 bases from V and 3 bases from J; junction bases left unmatched: 8. Germline values: CDR1 GTSNPN, CDR2 SVGIG (reference sequence). In DNA form, the CDR3 reads TGTGCCTGGAGTCCTTCTCGACTAGCGGGAGTCTACAATGAGCAGTTCTTC. This sequence encodes CAWSPSRLAGVYNEQFF.

V is TRBV2 and J is TRBJ1-3; no definite D call. The CDR3 totals 15 residues. Trimming cost V 5 bases and J 0 bases, with 11 bases left between them. Germline V lookup: CDR1 SNHLY, CDR2 FYNNEI. This CDR3 is CASSWSVASGNTIYF. The CDR3 nucleotides are TGTGCCAGCAGTTGGTCAGTCGCCTCTGGAAACACCATATATTTT.